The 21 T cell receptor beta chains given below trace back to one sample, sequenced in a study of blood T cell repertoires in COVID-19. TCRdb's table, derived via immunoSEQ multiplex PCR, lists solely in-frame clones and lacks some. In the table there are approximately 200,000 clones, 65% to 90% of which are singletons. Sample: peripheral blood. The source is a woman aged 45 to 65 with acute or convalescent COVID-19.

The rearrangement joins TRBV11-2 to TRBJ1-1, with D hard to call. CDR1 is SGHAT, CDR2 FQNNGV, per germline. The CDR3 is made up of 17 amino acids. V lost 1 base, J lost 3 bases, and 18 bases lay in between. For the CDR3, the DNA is TGTGCCAGCAGCTTAGCCCGGGAGGTCGCACTGGACACTGAAGCTTTCTTT. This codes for CASSLAREVALDTEAFF.

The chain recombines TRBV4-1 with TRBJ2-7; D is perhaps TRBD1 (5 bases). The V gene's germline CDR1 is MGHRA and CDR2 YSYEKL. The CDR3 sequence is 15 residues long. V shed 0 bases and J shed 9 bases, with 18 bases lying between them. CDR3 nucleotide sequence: TGCGCCAGCAGCCAAGATTTTACAGGCTATCTGGGGCAGTACTTC. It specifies CASSQDFTGYLGQYF.

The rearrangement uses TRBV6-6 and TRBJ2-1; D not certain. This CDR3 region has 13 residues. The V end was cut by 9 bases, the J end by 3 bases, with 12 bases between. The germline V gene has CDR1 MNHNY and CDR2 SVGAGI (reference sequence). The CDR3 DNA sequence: TGTGCCAGTGAGACGGAGATCTACAATGAGCAGTTCTTC. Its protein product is CASETEIYNEQFF.

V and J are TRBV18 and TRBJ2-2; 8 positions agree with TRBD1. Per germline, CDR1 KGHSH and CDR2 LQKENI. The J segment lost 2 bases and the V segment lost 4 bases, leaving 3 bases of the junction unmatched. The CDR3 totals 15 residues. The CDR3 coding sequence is TGTGCCAGCTCACTAGGGACAGGAAACACCGGGGAGCTGTTTTTT. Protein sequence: CASSLGTGNTGELFF.

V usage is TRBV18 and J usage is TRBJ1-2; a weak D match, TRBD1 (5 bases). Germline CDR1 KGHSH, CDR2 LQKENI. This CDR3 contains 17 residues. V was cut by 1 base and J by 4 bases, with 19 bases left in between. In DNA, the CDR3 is TGTGCCAGCTCACCACGTCCCCTGGGGCAGACCAGCTATGGCTACACCTTC. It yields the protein CASSPRPLGQTSYGYTF.

The CDR3 bases are TGTGCCAGCAGCCAAGATCAGGGAACGGGAGTGGAGACCCAGTACTTC. This codes for CASSQDQGTGVETQYF. V is TRBV4-2 and J is TRBJ2-5; a weak D match, TRBD2 (6 bases). The V gene lost 0 bases and the J gene lost 5 bases, with 16 bases spanning the gap. Germline CDR1 LGHNA, CDR2 YNFKEQ. The length of the CDR3 is 16 residues.

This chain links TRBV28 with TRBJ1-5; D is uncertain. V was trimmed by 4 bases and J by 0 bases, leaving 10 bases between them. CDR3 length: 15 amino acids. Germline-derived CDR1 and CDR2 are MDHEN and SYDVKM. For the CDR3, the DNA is TGTGCCAGCAGTTCTAGACTGCATAGCAATCAGCCCCAGCATTTT. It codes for CASSSRLHSNQPQHF.

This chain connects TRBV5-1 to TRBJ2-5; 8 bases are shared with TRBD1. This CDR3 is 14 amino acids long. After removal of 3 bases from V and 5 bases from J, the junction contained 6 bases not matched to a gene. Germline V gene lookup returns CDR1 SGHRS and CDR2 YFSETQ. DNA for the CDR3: TGCGCCAGCAGCTCCGGACAGGGCGGGGAGACCCAGTACTTC. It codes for CASSSGQGGETQYF.

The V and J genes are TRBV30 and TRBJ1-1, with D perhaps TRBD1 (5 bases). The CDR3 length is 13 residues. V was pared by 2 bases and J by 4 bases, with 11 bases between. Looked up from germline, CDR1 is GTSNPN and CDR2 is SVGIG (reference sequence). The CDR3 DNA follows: TGTGCCTGGAGTTCGTTGGGGGGCACTGAAGCTTTCTTT. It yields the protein CAWSSLGGTEAFF.

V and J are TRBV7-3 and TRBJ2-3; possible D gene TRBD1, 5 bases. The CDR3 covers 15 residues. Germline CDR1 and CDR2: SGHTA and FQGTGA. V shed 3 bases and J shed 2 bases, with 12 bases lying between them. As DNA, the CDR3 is TGTGCCAGCAGCTTTCAGGGCAGGGCCACAGATACGCAGTATTTT. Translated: CASSFQGRATDTQYF.

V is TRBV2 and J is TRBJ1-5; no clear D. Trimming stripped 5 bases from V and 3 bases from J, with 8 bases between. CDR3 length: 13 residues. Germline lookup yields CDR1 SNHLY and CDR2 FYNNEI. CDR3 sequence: CASSRRDNQPQHF. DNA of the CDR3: TGTGCCAGCAGTAGGAGAGACAATCAGCCCCAGCATTTT.

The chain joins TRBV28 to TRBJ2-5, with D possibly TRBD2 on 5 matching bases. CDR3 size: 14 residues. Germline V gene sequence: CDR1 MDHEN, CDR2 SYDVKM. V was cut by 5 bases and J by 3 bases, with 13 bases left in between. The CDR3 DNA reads TGTGCCAGCAGTATCGGAGGCCCCAAAGAGACCCAGTACTTC. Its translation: CASSIGGPKETQYF. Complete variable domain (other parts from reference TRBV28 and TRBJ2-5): DVKVTQSSRYLVKRTGEKVFLECVQDMDHENMFWYRQDPGLGLRLIYFSYDVKMKEKGDIPEGYSVSREKKERFSLILESASTNQTSMYLCASSIGGPKETQYFGPGTRLLVL.

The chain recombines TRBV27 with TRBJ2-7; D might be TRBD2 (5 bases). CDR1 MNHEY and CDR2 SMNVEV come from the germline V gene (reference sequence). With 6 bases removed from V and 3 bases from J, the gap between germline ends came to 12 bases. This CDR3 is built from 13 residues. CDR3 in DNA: TGTGCCAGCAGCCGAGGGCCGTACTACGAGCAGTACTTC. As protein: CASSRGPYYEQYF.

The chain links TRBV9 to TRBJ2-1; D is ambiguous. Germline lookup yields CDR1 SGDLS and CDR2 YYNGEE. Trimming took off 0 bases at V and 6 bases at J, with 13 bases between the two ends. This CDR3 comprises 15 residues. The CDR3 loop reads CASSVGPLGGNEQFF. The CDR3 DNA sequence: TGTGCCAGCAGCGTAGGGCCTCTAGGCGGCAATGAGCAGTTCTTC.

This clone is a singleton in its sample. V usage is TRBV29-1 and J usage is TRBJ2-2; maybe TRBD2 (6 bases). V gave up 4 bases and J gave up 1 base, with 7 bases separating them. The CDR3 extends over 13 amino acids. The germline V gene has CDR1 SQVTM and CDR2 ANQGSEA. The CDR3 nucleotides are TGCAGCGTTGCGGGGGAGAACACCGGGGAGCTGTTTTTT. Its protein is CSVAGENTGELFF.

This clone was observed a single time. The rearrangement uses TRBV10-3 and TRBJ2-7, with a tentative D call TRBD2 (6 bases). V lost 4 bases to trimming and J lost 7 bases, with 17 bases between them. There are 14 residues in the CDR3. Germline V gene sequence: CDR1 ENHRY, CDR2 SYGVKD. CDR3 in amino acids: CAISGARGMGEQYF. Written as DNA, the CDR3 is TGTGCCATCAGTGGGGCACGGGGGATGGGGGAGCAGTACTTC.

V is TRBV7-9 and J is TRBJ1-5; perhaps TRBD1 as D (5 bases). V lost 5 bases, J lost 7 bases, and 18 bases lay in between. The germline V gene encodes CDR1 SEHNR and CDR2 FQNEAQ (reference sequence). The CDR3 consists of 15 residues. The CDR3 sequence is CASSLLGQGEQPQHF. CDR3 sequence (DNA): TGTGCCAGCAGCCTCCTGGGTCAGGGCGAACAGCCCCAGCATTTT.

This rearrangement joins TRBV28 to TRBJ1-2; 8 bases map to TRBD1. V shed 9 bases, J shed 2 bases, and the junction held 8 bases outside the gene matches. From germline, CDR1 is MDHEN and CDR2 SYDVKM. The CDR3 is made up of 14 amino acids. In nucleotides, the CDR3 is TGTGCCAGTATTCAGGGGGCGCTAAACTATGGCTACACCTTC. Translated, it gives CASIQGALNYGYTF.

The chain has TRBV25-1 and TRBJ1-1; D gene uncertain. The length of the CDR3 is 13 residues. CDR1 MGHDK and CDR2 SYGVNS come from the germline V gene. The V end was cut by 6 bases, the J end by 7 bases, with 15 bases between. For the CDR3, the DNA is TGTGCCAGCAGCAGTTTCGGTGGAGGTGAAGCTTTCTTT. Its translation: CASSSFGGGEAFF.

The CDR3 spells CATSDSGTGWIDTQYF. CDR3 DNA: TGTGCCACCAGTGATTCCGGGACAGGGTGGATAGATACGCAGTATTTT. V gene TRBV24-1 combines with J gene TRBJ2-3; 9 bases agree with TRBD1. The CDR3 contains 16 residues. The germline V gene has CDR1 KGHDR and CDR2 SFDVKD. J gave up 5 bases and V 2 bases, and 7 bases lay outside the gene matches.

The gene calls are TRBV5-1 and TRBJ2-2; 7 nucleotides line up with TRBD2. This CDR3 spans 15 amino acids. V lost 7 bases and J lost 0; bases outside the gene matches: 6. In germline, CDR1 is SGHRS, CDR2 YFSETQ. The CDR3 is CASATGLANTGELFF. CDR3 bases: TGCGCCAGCGCCACAGGACTAGCGAACACCGGGGAGCTGTTTTTT.